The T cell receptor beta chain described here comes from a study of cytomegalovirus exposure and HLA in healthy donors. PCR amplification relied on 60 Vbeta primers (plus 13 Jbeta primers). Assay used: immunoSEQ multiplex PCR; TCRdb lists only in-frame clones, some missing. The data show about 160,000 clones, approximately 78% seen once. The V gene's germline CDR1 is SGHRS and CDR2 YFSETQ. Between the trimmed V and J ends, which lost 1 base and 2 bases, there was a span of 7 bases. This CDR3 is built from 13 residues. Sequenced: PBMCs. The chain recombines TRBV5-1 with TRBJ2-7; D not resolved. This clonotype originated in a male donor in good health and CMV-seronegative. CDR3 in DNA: TGCGCCAGCAGCTTGTCGGTAGCCTACGAGCAGTACTTC. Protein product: CASSLSVAYEQYF.